The 29 T cell receptor beta chains below come from one sample, sequenced in a study of T cell responses to AZD1222 COVID-19 vaccine. Using immunoSEQ multiplex PCR, the repertoire was profiled, and TCRdb retains in-frame clones only, with some absent. The table shows about 84,000 clones, with approximately 90% occurring only once. The starting material was peripheral blood, obtained on day 0 of AZD1222 vaccination. The receptors originated from an adult in good health.

This clone occurred a few times. J is TRBJ2-1 and V is TRBV2, with D maybe TRBD2 (5 bases). Germline V CDR1 and CDR2: SNHLY, FYNNEI. Trimming took off 5 bases at V and 5 bases at J, with 7 bases between the two ends. The CDR3 length is 12 residues. The CDR3 here is CASSFSDNEQFF. CDR3 DNA sequence: TGTGCCAGCAGTTTTAGCGACAATGAGCAGTTCTTC.

V and J are TRBV6-5 and TRBJ1-5; D gene ambiguous. V lost 6 bases, J lost 5 bases, and 14 bases lay in between. Germline V lookup: CDR1 MNHEY, CDR2 SVGAGI. The CDR3 length is 14 residues. For the CDR3, the DNA is TGTGCCAGCAGATCCTCTGGCGGGGATCAGCCCCAGCATTTT. Amino acid sequence: CASRSSGGDQPQHF.

The chain couples TRBV5-1 to TRBJ2-1; 8 bases are shared with TRBD2. CDR1 SGHRS and CDR2 YFSETQ come from the germline V gene. The CDR3 covers 15 residues. With 4 bases clipped from V and 1 base from J, the junction kept 4 bases outside the gene matches. This CDR3 is CASSPGLASYNEQFF. The CDR3 nucleotides read TGCGCCAGCAGCCCAGGACTAGCTTCCTACAATGAGCAGTTCTTC.

The V call is TRBV4-2, the J call TRBJ1-6; 8 nucleotides align to TRBD1. The CDR3 length is 17 residues. V trimming: 3 bases; J trimming: 7 bases; junction bases outside the gene matches: 11. From germline, CDR1 is LGHNA and CDR2 YNFKEQ. CDR3 in amino acids: CASSQPPGQGINSPLHF. DNA for the CDR3: TGTGCCAGCAGCCAGCCCCCCGGACAGGGAATAAATTCACCCCTCCACTTT.

The CDR3 bases are TGTGCCACCCAGGAGGACCTCCGCACAGATACGCAGTATTTT. As protein: CATQEDLRTDTQYF. The V gene is TRBV2, the J gene TRBJ2-3; D may be TRBD2 (5 bases). Deletions cut 10 bases from V and 1 base from J, with 15 bases between. CDR1 and CDR2 from the germline V gene are SNHLY and FYNNEI. This CDR3 contains 14 residues.

The CDR3 coding sequence is TGTGCCAGCAGCGTGGGACTAGCGGGAGATACGCAGTATTTT. This encodes CASSVGLAGDTQYF. The V call is TRBV11-1, the J call TRBJ2-3, with 12 nucleotides matching TRBD2. Trimming at V came to 5 bases and at J to 5 bases, leaving 2 bases not matched to a gene. The CDR3 is 14 amino acids. Germline CDR1 is SGHAT and CDR2 is FQDESV (reference sequence).

The chain uses TRBV6-6 and TRBJ2-1, with 12 bases that match TRBD2. J was trimmed by 8 bases and V by 6 bases; bases with no gene match: 5. This CDR3 is built from 14 residues. Germline CDR1 reads MNHNY; CDR2 reads SVGAGI (reference sequence). CDR3 in amino acids: CASSLTSGSHEQFF. CDR3 nucleotide sequence: TGTGCCAGCAGCTTGACTAGCGGGAGTCATGAGCAGTTCTTC.

The chain links TRBV18 to TRBJ2-2; TRBD1 might be the D (6 bases). Germline V CDR1 and CDR2: KGHSH, LQKENI. The CDR3 has 14 amino acids. The germline V and J ends were trimmed by 5 bases and 1 base, with 8 bases remaining between them. The CDR3 region has the DNA TGTGCCAGCTCATCGGGACAGAACACCGGGGAGCTGTTTTTT. It yields the protein CASSSGQNTGELFF.

The rearrangement uses TRBV6-2 or TRBV6-3 and TRBJ2-3; perhaps TRBD2 as D (6 bases). Trimming removed 2 bases at V and 8 bases at J, with 11 bases between. CDR1 is MNHEY, CDR2 SVGEGT, per germline. The CDR3 extends over 13 amino acids. The DNA of the CDR3 is TGTGCCAGCAGTTACGGGTACGGGAGTACGCAGTATTTT. It yields the protein CASSYGYGSTQYF.

The CDR3 region is CASSAGTVYNEQFF. The CDR3 nucleotides are TGTGCCAGCAGCGCCGGGACGGTCTACAATGAGCAGTTCTTC. The chain has TRBV7-6 and TRBJ2-1, with D possibly being TRBD1 or TRBD2 (5 bases each). V shed 5 bases and J shed 3 bases, with 11 bases lying between them. The length of the CDR3 is 14 residues. In germline, CDR1 is SGHVS, CDR2 FNYEAQ. The full variable domain, with the rest looked up from reference TRBV7-6 and TRBJ2-1, is GAGVSQSPRYKVTKRGQDVALRCDPISGHVSLYWYRQALGQGPEFLTYFNYEAQQDKSGLPNDRFSAERPEGSISTLTIQRTEQRDSAMYRCASSAGTVYNEQFFGPGTRLTVL.

CDR3 in DNA: TGTGCCTGGAGAACACAGGGCCGGAACACTGAAGCTTTCTTT. Protein: CAWRTQGRNTEAFF. The gene calls are TRBV30 and TRBJ1-1, with D possibly matching TRBD1 (6 bases). The ends were cut back, 3 bases at V and 1 base at J, with 12 bases in the middle. Germline CDR1 and CDR2: GTSNPN and SVGIG (reference sequence). CDR3 length equals 14 residues.

The gene calls are TRBV19 and TRBJ1-1; D ambiguous. V was shortened by 5 bases and J by 2 bases, with 21 bases between the two germline ends. The CDR3 is 17 amino acids. The germline gives CDR1 LNHDA, CDR2 SQIVND (reference sequence). The CDR3 here is CASSLLNLILDNTEAFF. The CDR3 nucleotides read TGTGCCAGTAGTCTTCTTAATCTGATCCTCGACAACACTGAAGCTTTCTTT.

As DNA, the CDR3 is TGTGCCAGCAGCCAGGACCGGGACGGTAATTCACCCCTCCACTTT. This translates into CASSQDRDGNSPLHF. The chain is built from TRBV4-2 and TRBJ1-6, with D tentatively TRBD1 (5 bases). The CDR3 loop spans 15 amino acids. Trimming left V 3 bases short and J 6 bases short, with 12 bases between. CDR1 is LGHNA, CDR2 YNFKEQ, per germline.

V usage is TRBV6-5 and J usage is TRBJ1-1, with no clear D. The V gene lost 5 bases and the J gene lost 1 base, with 8 bases spanning the gap. This CDR3 is 13 amino acids long. Looked up from germline, CDR1 is MNHEY and CDR2 is SVGAGI. The CDR3 DNA is TGTGCCAGCAGTCTCACTCAGAACACTGAAGCTTTCTTT. Translation: CASSLTQNTEAFF.

The rearrangement uses TRBV6-5 and TRBJ1-2; no firm D call. Germline V lookup: CDR1 MNHEY, CDR2 SVGAGI. The CDR3 runs to 14 residues. V was clipped by 6 bases and J by 0 bases, with 11 bases between them. CDR3 DNA: TGTGCCAGCAGGGGTGGGATCGCTAACTATGGCTACACCTTC. Translating it yields CASRGGIANYGYTF.

This clone is a singleton in its sample. The chain has TRBV11-2 and TRBJ1-2; unclear D gene. Trimming stripped 3 bases from V and 10 bases from J, with 12 bases between. The CDR3 is 12 amino acids. Germline V lookup: CDR1 SGHAT, CDR2 FQNNGV. As DNA, the CDR3 is TGTGCCAGCAGCTTTGCGGTCTCTGACTACACCTTC. Translation gives CASSFAVSDYTF.

The V and J genes are TRBV30 and TRBJ1-4; unclear D gene. Trimming removed 7 bases from V and 3 bases from J, with 9 bases in between. Germline assignment: CDR1 GTSNPN and CDR2 SVGIG (reference sequence). The CDR3 extends over 12 amino acids. CDR3 amino acids: CAFHTANEKLFF. The CDR3 DNA sequence: TGTGCCTTTCACACAGCTAATGAAAAACTGTTTTTT.

This chain uses TRBV5-1 with TRBJ1-4; the D is unclear. V was trimmed by 5 bases and J by 2 bases, leaving 16 bases between them. The CDR3 length is 16 residues. CDR1 is SGHRS and CDR2 is YFSETQ in the germline V gene. In DNA, the CDR3 is TGCGCCAGCAGTCTCCAGGCAGTTGGGACTAATGAAAAACTGTTTTTT. This translates into CASSLQAVGTNEKLFF. Combining the CDR3 with reference TRBV5-1 and TRBJ1-4 gives the whole variable domain KAGVTQTPRYLIKTRGQQVTLSCSPISGHRSVSWYQQTPGQGLQFLFEYFSETQRNKGNFPGRFSGRQFSNSRSEMNVSTLELGDSALYLCASSLQAVGTNEKLFFGSGTQLSVL.

The rearrangement links TRBV18 to TRBJ2-3, with TRBD2 matching over 15 bases. The germline V gene has CDR1 KGHSH and CDR2 LQKENI. Unmatched junction bases numbered 13, after V lost 2 bases and J lost 1 base. The CDR3 totals 21 residues. The CDR3 loop reads CASSPRYPGLAGGGGTDTQYF. The CDR3 DNA reads TGTGCCAGCTCACCAAGGTATCCGGGACTAGCGGGAGGAGGTGGCACAGATACGCAGTATTTT.

This clone was observed a few times. The V and J genes are TRBV19 and TRBJ1-2, with D perhaps matching TRBD1 (6 bases). The germline V and J ends were trimmed by 4 bases and 3 bases, with 9 bases remaining between them. Germline V gives CDR1 LNHDA, CDR2 SQIVND (reference sequence). The CDR3 length is 13 residues. The CDR3 DNA reads as TGTGCCAGTAGTAAAGGGGGTGACTATGGCTACACCTTC. It is translated as CASSKGGDYGYTF.

V usage is TRBV4-1 and J usage is TRBJ1-1, with D unresolved. The germline CDR1 and CDR2 sequences are MGHRA and YSYEKL. The CDR3 sequence is 15 residues long. The V end was cut by 0 bases, the J end by 4 bases, with 12 bases between. CDR3 coding DNA: TGCGCCAGCAGCCAAGAATTGGCCCTTACCACTGAAGCTTTCTTT. Its translation: CASSQELALTTEAFF.

The chain couples TRBV3-1 (or the pseudogene TRBV3-2) to TRBJ1-2; D may be TRBD1 (5 bases). Germline V gives CDR1 LGHDT, CDR2 YNNKEL (reference sequence). V dropped 0 bases and J dropped 3 bases, with 8 bases sitting between them. The CDR3 totals 14 residues. CDR3 amino acids: CASSQDRDYYGYTF. DNA of the CDR3: TGTGCCAGCAGCCAAGACAGGGACTACTATGGCTACACCTTC.

V usage is TRBV30 and J usage is TRBJ1-1; D not resolved. The CDR3 totals 13 residues. The germline V and J ends were trimmed by 0 bases and 8 bases, with 13 bases remaining between them. CDR1 GTSNPN and CDR2 SVGIG come from the germline V gene (reference sequence). CDR3 residues: CAWSVEVRQEAFF. DNA for the CDR3: TGTGCCTGGAGTGTAGAGGTTCGGCAAGAAGCTTTCTTT.

V gene TRBV6-5 combines with J gene TRBJ2-1, with D possibly TRBD1 on 6 matching bases. The CDR3 runs 15 residues. Germline V gene lookup returns CDR1 MNHEY and CDR2 SVGAGI. The ends were cut back, 3 bases at V and 1 base at J, with 10 bases in the middle. The CDR3 here is CASSYKGGSYNEQFF. In nucleotides, the CDR3 is TGTGCCAGCAGTTATAAAGGGGGATCCTACAATGAGCAGTTCTTC.

This clone was seen only once. The rearrangement links TRBV9 to TRBJ2-5; 8 bases agree with TRBD2. V shed 0 bases and J 5 bases; nucleotides not matched to a gene: 18. The CDR3 is made up of 19 amino acids. Germline V lookup: CDR1 SGDLS, CDR2 YYNGEE. CDR3 DNA: TGTGCCAGCAGCGTAGCTACCGTGGGTAGCGGGATTATATGGGAGACCCAGTACTTC. Its protein is CASSVATVGSGIIWETQYF.

The rearrangement uses TRBV5-5 and TRBJ2-6; tentatively, D is TRBD1 (6 bases). The CDR3 is made up of 17 amino acids. V was clipped by 1 base and J by 1 base, with 12 bases between them. Germline V CDR1 and CDR2: SGHKS, YYEKEE (reference sequence). CDR3 region: CASSLTGRVSGANVLTF. CDR3 coding DNA: TGTGCCAGCAGCTTGACAGGGCGGGTATCTGGGGCCAACGTCCTGACTTTC.

V gene TRBV29-1 combines with J gene TRBJ2-7; D possibly corresponds to TRBD1 (6 bases). Germline CDR1 and CDR2: SQVTM and ANQGSEA. Trimming shortened V by 3 bases and J by 6 bases, and 12 bases separated the two germline ends. CDR3 length: 12 amino acids. Here the CDR3 DNA reads TGCAGCGTTGACACAGGGCATCGCGAGCAGTACTTC. Its protein is CSVDTGHREQYF.

V is TRBV3-1 (or the pseudogene TRBV3-2) and J is TRBJ1-3; D is ambiguous. The CDR3 loop spans 14 amino acids. CDR1 is LGHDT and CDR2 is YNNKEL in the germline V gene (reference sequence). V dropped 3 bases and J dropped 4 bases, with 10 bases sitting between them. CDR3 residues: CASSHLNKGNTIYF. As DNA, the CDR3 is TGTGCCAGCAGCCATCTTAATAAGGGAAACACCATATATTTT.

The chain has TRBV5-8 and TRBJ1-2, with a possible D match to TRBD1 (5 bases). Germline CDR1 reads SGHTS; CDR2 reads YDEGEE. V lost 0 bases to trimming and J lost 4 bases, with 7 bases between them. The CDR3 is 13 amino acids. CDR3 nucleotides: TGTGCCAGCAGCTTGGTAGGGGCCTATGGCTACACCTTC. Translation gives CASSLVGAYGYTF. Combining the CDR3 with reference TRBV5-8 and TRBJ1-2 gives the whole variable domain EAGVTQSPTHLIKTRGQQATLRCSPISGHTSVYWYQQALGLGLQFLLWYDEGEERNRGNFPPRFSGRQFPNYSSELNVNALELEDSALYLCASSLVGAYGYTFGSGTRLTVV.